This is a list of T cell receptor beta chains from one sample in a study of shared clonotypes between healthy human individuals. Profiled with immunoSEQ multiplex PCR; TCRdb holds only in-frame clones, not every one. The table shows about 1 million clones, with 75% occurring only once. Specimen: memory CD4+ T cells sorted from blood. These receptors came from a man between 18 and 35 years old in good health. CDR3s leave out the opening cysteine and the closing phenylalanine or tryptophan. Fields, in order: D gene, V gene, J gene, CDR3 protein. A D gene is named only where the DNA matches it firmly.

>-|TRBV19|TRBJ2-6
ASNQGSGANVLT
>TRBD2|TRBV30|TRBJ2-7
AWSSGTSGAYEQY
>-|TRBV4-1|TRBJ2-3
ASSQDPASRTDTQY
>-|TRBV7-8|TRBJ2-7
ASSFQGIRSYEQY
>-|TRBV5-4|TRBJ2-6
ASSLAGATGANVLT
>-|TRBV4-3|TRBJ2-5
ASSQDGGGSGETQY
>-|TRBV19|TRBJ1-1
ASSTPSRTEAF
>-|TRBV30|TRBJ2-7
AWSVGGDPYEQY
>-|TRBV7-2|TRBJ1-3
ASSYKGSGNTIY
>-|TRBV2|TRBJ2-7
ASSVGSLTYEQY
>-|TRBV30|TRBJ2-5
AWSAWGETQY
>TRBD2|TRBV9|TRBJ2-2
ASSVGLAYTGELF
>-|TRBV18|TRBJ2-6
ASSTDSSGANVLT
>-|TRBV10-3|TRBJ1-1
AIKMNTEAF
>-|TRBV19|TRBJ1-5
ASRTGEGQPQH
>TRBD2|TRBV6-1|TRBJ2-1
ASSGRTSARPYNEQF
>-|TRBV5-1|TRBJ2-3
ASSLRVGADTQY
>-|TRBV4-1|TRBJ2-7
ASSQEASLGQY
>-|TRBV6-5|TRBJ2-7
ASSYLDAYEQY
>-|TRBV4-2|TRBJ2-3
ASSQEGTDTQY
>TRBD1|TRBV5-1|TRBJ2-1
ASNPKGQGASSSYNEQF
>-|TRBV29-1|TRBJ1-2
SVAGTANYGYT